The 13 T cell receptor beta chains given below trace back to one sample, sequenced in a study of T cell responses to AZD1222 COVID-19 vaccine (dated by TCRdb to the early 2020s). Libraries were constructed by the immunoSEQ multiplex PCR assay. The immuneACCESS repertoire file appears here via TCRdb, limited to in-frame rearrangements. These files lack a portion of the clones; in checked studies, under half of the deficit traces to unresolved V genes, and the cause of the others is not known. Across this sample there are around 160,000 clones, with under 95% seen only once. Of the sample, around 5.5% is held by the ten largest clones. The time point label corresponds to: baseline before first vaccination. Here the sequenced sample was peripheral blood, taken on day 0 of AZD1222 vaccination. The receptors come from an adult in good health.

V gene TRBV5-5 combines with J gene TRBJ1-6, with TRBD1 matching over 7 bases. V shed 4 bases and J 9 bases; nucleotides not matched to a gene: 10. The CDR3 sequence is 15 residues long. The germline V gene encodes CDR1 SGHKS and CDR2 YYEKEE (reference sequence). Here the CDR3 DNA reads TGTGCCAGCAGCGAACAGACAGGGATGATTTCACCCCTCCACTTT. This codes for CASSEQTGMISPLHF. Full variable domain (outside the CDR3, taken from reference TRBV5-5 and TRBJ1-6): DAGVTQSPTHLIKTRGQQVTLRCSPISGHKSVSWYQQVLGQGPQFIFQYYEKEERGRGNFPDRFSARQFPNYSSELNVNALLLGDSALYLCASSEQTGMISPLHFGNGTRLTVT.

J is TRBJ2-2 and V is TRBV5-5; 8 positions match TRBD2. CDR3 length equals 14 residues. J lost 1 base, V lost 9 bases, and 5 bases had no gene match. The V gene's germline CDR1 is SGHKS and CDR2 YYEKEE (reference sequence). CDR3 loop: CATQLAGNTGELFF. The CDR3 coding sequence is TGTGCCACCCAGCTAGCGGGGAACACCGGGGAGCTGTTTTTT.

This chain joins TRBV5-1 and TRBJ1-2; D possibly corresponds to TRBD1 (5 bases). CDR3 length: 15 residues. V gave up 4 bases and J gave up 1 base, with 14 bases separating them. CDR1 and CDR2 (germline): SGHRS, YFSETQ. The CDR3 here is CASSPAGGINYGYTF. CDR3 coding DNA: TGCGCCAGCAGCCCCGCCGGGGGGATTAACTATGGCTACACCTTC.

This clone was seen just once. The CDR3 is CASSYSWLSGQGAQYF. The DNA of the CDR3 is TGTGCCAGCAGTTACTCGTGGCTGAGCGGGCAGGGGGCCCAGTACTTC. The J gene is TRBJ2-5, the V gene TRBV6-2 or TRBV6-3; D possibly corresponds to TRBD1 (7 bases). V was clipped by 0 bases and J by 9 bases, with 20 bases between them. This CDR3 spans 16 amino acids. CDR1 is MNHEY, CDR2 SVGEGT, per germline.

The CDR3 spells CASTPDRTVGYSPLHF. For the CDR3, the DNA is TGTGCCAGCACCCCGGACAGAACGGTGGGCTATTCACCCCTCCACTTT. The genes are TRBV25-1 and TRBJ1-6; weak D call: TRBD1 (6 bases). This CDR3 region has 16 residues. V gave up 7 bases and J gave up 8 bases, with 21 bases separating them. CDR1 is MGHDK, CDR2 SYGVNS, per germline.

The chain combines TRBV4-1 with TRBJ1-1, with 7 bases identical to TRBD1. Per the germline V gene, CDR1 is MGHRA and CDR2 is YSYEKL. With V trimmed by 3 bases and J by 6 bases, 7 bases remained unmatched. This CDR3 region has 14 residues. CDR3 sequence: CASSHPTQGAEAFF. In DNA form, the CDR3 reads TGCGCCAGCAGCCACCCGACGCAGGGGGCTGAAGCTTTCTTT.

The chain carries TRBV23-1 and TRBJ1-1; the D is unclear. TRBV23-1 is an open reading frame whose function is uncertain. Trimming took off 4 bases at V and 1 base at J, with 13 bases between the two ends. The CDR3 contains 15 residues. CDR3 amino acids: CASSPPRVGNTEAFF. The CDR3 coding sequence is TGCGCCAGCAGTCCGCCTCGGGTCGGGAACACTGAAGCTTTCTTT.

The V call is TRBV6-5, the J call TRBJ2-1; D not resolved. Germline assignment: CDR1 MNHEY and CDR2 SVGAGI. The V end was cut by 7 bases, the J end by 5 bases, with 18 bases between. The CDR3 has 15 residues. This CDR3 is CASTFPRDVDNEQFF. The CDR3 nucleotides read TGTGCCAGCACCTTCCCCCGAGACGTAGACAATGAGCAGTTCTTC.

The rearrangement joins TRBV2 to TRBJ1-2, with 11 bases aligning to TRBD1. Germline loops: CDR1 SNHLY, CDR2 FYNNEI. V was pared by 7 bases and J by 5 bases, with 12 bases of the junction left unmatched. This CDR3 is 16 amino acids long. CDR3 in amino acids: CASILMSGTGGYGYTF. CDR3 DNA: TGTGCCAGCATTCTAATGTCCGGGACAGGGGGGTATGGCTACACCTTC.

V gene TRBV7-2 combines with J gene TRBJ2-5; a possible D gene is TRBD1 (6 bases). The CDR3 has 14 amino acids. V lost 3 bases and J lost 1, with 9 bases in between. The germline CDR1 and CDR2 sequences are SGHTA and FQGNSA. CDR3 in DNA: TGTGCCAGCAGCTTCAACAGGGCCCAAGAGACCCAGTACTTC. This codes for CASSFNRAQETQYF.

The chain is built from TRBV28 and TRBJ1-2; D gene uncertain. Deletions cut 4 bases from V and 5 bases from J, with 17 bases between. Germline-derived CDR1 and CDR2 are MDHEN and SYDVKM. This CDR3 region has 15 residues. The chain's CDR3 is CASSSHGEGRYGYTF. The CDR3 DNA follows: TGTGCCAGCAGTTCCCATGGGGAGGGTCGGTATGGCTACACCTTC.

The chain couples TRBV18 to TRBJ1-2; 11 bases line up with TRBD1. With 3 bases clipped from V and 5 bases from J, the junction kept 5 bases outside the gene matches. The CDR3 totals 15 residues. Germline CDR1 reads KGHSH; CDR2 reads LQKENI. CDR3 bases: TGTGCCAGCTCACCCTCCGGGACAGGGGGGTATGGCTACACCTTC. Encoded protein: CASSPSGTGGYGYTF.

The V gene is TRBV7-2, the J gene TRBJ1-4; D is perhaps TRBD1 (5 bases). Trimming removed 5 bases at V and 8 bases at J, with 21 bases between. The CDR3 has 16 amino acids. CDR1 and CDR2 (germline): SGHTA, FQGNSA. Here the CDR3 reads CASSPRFGGVHEKLFF. CDR3 coding DNA: TGTGCCAGCAGCCCACGATTTGGAGGGGTTCACGAAAAACTGTTTTTT.